A selection of T cell receptor beta chains follows, all from one sample in a study of CD8 T cells in ankylosing spondylitis. TCRdb analysed the 5' RACE reads with MiXCR anew, one entry per CDR3 protein. The sample holds about 130,000 distinct CDR3 sequences, about 6.5% seen once. Sequences were obtained from blood, either unsorted or a sorted T cell fraction (not recorded which). The receptors originated from a male donor with ankylosing spondylitis or in good health (not recorded which). The CDR3 runs from the conserved cysteine through the conserved F or W. A D gene is named only where the DNA matches it firmly. Some rows have no size entry. The others give once, few or many, or a class for an expanded clone.

CASSLGQGNEQYF | TGCGCCAGCAGCTTGGGACAGGGCAACGAGCAGTACTTC | TRBJ2-7 | TRBD1 | many | TRBV5-1
CASSPQGLNTEAFF | TGTGCCAGCAGCCCCCAGGGGCTGAACACTGAAGCTTTCTTT | TRBJ1-1 | . | many | TRBV28
CASRTGTVNTEAFF | TGTGCCAGCAGGACCGGGACGGTGAACACTGAAGCTTTCTTT | TRBJ1-1 | . | . | TRBV5-5
CSATPVTGVSDTQYF | TGCAGTGCAACACCCGTGACAGGGGTGTCCGATACGCAGTATTTT | TRBJ2-3 | TRBD1 | many | TRBV20-1
CASSPPGTLNTEAFF | TGTGCTAGCAGCCCCCCCGGGACATTGAACACTGAAGCTTTCTTT | TRBJ1-1 | . | many | TRBV7-7
CASSPTGNTGELFF | TGTGCCAGCAGCCCGACAGGGAACACCGGGGAGCTGTTTTTT | TRBJ2-2 | . | many | TRBV7-3
CASSSGTVGAFF | TGCGCCAGCAGCTCGGGTACAGTGGGAGCTTTCTTT | TRBJ1-1 | . | many | TRBV5-1
CASSERDRGLGTEAFF | TGTGCCAGCAGTGAGAGGGACAGGGGGCTTGGAACTGAAGCTTTCTTT | TRBJ1-1 | TRBD1 | few | TRBV27
CASSPTRDRGFSGYTF | TGTGCCAGCTCCCCAACCCGGGACAGGGGGTTCAGTGGCTACACCTTC | TRBJ1-2 | TRBD1 | many | TRBV6-1
CASSPGQGLKEQFF | TGTGCCAGCAGCCCTGGACAGGGGTTGAAGGAGCAGTTCTTC | TRBJ2-1 | TRBD1 | many | TRBV5-6
CSARRLAGGQRNEQFF | TGCAGTGCTAGAAGGCTAGCGGGGGGGCAGCGGAATGAGCAGTTCTTC | TRBJ2-1 | TRBD2 | many | TRBV20-1
CASSLGGVTYNSPLHF | TGTGCCAGCAGCTTGGGCGGCGTAACCTATAATTCACCCCTCCACTTT | TRBJ1-6 | . | many | TRBV5-6
CASSSTREDSGNTIYF | TGTGCTAGCAGCTCGACTCGGGAGGACTCTGGAAACACCATATATTTT | TRBJ1-3 | . | . | TRBV7-8
CSVGQGLHTGELFF | TGCAGCGTTGGACAGGGGCTACACACCGGGGAGCTGTTTTTT | TRBJ2-2 | TRBD1 | . | TRBV29-1
CASSISGGRTTEAFF | TGTGCCAGTAGTATCTCAGGGGGCAGGACGACTGAAGCTTTCTTT | TRBJ1-1 | TRBD1 | many | TRBV19
CASSPDRVDGYTF | TGCGCCAGCAGCCCTGACAGGGTCGATGGCTACACCTTC | TRBJ1-2 | TRBD1 | many | TRBV5-1
CASSLASTEINEQFF | TGCGCCAGCAGCTTGGCCTCGACCGAAATAAATGAGCAGTTCTTC | TRBJ2-1 | . | many | TRBV5-1
CASRDSNTEAFF | TGTGCCAGCAGGGACTCTAACACTGAAGCTTTCTTT | TRBJ1-1 | . | many | TRBV2
CASSSSPGTSGNTIYF | TGTGCCAGCAGCTCCTCCCCCGGGACCTCTGGAAACACCATATATTTT | TRBJ1-3 | . | many | TRBV7-9
CASSQAGLWDNEKLFF | TGCGCCAGCAGCCAAGCTGGGTTATGGGATAATGAAAAACTGTTTTTT | TRBJ1-4 | . | many | TRBV4-1
CSASPTSGGVTGELFF | TGCAGTGCTAGTCCGACTAGCGGGGGGGTAACCGGGGAGCTGTTTTTT | TRBJ2-2 | TRBD2 | many | TRBV20-1
CASSLAVGTNSPLHF | TGTGCCAGCAGCTTGGCAGTCGGAACAAATTCACCCCTCCACTTT | TRBJ1-6 | . | many | TRBV5-5
CSGKSDTGELFF | TGCAGCGGGAAGAGCGACACCGGGGAGCTGTTTTTT | TRBJ2-2 | . | many | TRBV29-1
CASSRDRGQEKLFF | TGTGCCAGCAGCCGGGACAGGGGGCAGGAAAAACTGTTTTTT | TRBJ1-4 | TRBD1 | many | TRBV7-9
CASSLASRTEQFF | TGTGCCAGCAGCTTAGCGTCGCGAACTGAGCAGTTCTTC | TRBJ2-1 | . | many | TRBV11-2
CASSSYRGDPGELFF | TGTGCCAGCAGCTCATACAGGGGGGACCCCGGGGAGCTGTTTTTT | TRBJ2-2 | TRBD1 | many | TRBV7-8
CASSLVSTGDTQYF | TGTGCCAGCAGCTTAGTCTCTACGGGGGATACGCAGTATTTT | TRBJ2-3 | . | many | TRBV7-9
CASRTDRGNEQFF | TGTGCCAGCAGAACGGACAGGGGAAATGAGCAGTTCTTC | TRBJ2-1 | TRBD1 | many | TRBV2
CSVGLILQETQYF | TGCAGCGTTGGGCTCATCCTACAAGAGACCCAGTACTTC | TRBJ2-5 | . | many | TRBV29-1
CASSRLREEGEKLFF | TGTGCCAGCAGCCGCCTCCGGGAAGAGGGGGAAAAACTGTTTTTT | TRBJ1-4 | . | many | TRBV6-1
CASSPSGSGYEQYF | TGTGCCAGCAGTCCAAGCGGGAGCGGCTACGAGCAGTACTTC | TRBJ2-7 | TRBD2 | many | TRBV12-3/TRBV12-4
CASSWDSAGLRTDTQYF | TGCGCCAGCAGCTGGGATTCAGCAGGGCTGCGCACAGATACGCAGTATTTT | TRBJ2-3 | . | many | TRBV5-1
CASSWSSSNEQFF | TGTGCCAGCAGCTGGAGCTCTTCGAATGAGCAGTTCTTC | TRBJ2-1 | . | many | TRBV5-5
CASSADVGKVNEQFF | TGCGCCAGCAGCGCTGACGTGGGCAAAGTCAATGAGCAGTTCTTC | TRBJ2-1 | . | many | TRBV5-1
CASSLGDATKSGYTF | TGCGCCAGCAGCTTGGGCGACGCTACGAAGTCAGGCTACACCTTC | TRBJ1-2 | . | many | TRBV5-1
CASTPGTGNTEAFF | TGTGCCAGCACCCCCGGGACAGGGAACACTGAAGCTTTCTTT | TRBJ1-1 | TRBD1 | many | TRBV6-1
CASSGPTGGRPGYTF | TGTGCCAGCAGCGGACCCACAGGGGGGAGGCCTGGCTACACCTTC | TRBJ1-2 | TRBD1 | many | TRBV9
CASSSPRTPGNYGYTF | TGTGCCAGCAGTTCACCTAGGACACCGGGTAACTATGGCTACACCTTC | TRBJ1-2 | . | many | TRBV12-3/TRBV12-4
CATSDTDRASYNEQFF | TGTGCCACCAGTGACACCGACAGGGCCTCCTACAATGAGCAGTTCTTC | TRBJ2-1 | TRBD1 | many | TRBV24-1
CASSVGQENQPQHF | TGTGCCAGCAGCGTAGGGCAGGAGAATCAGCCCCAGCATTTT | TRBJ1-5 | . | many | TRBV9
CASSLLQDTEAFF | TGTGCCAGCAGCTTGTTGCAGGACACTGAAGCTTTCTTT | TRBJ1-1 | . | many | TRBV7-9
CASRLGASGGYEQFF | TGTGCCAGCAGATTAGGAGCTAGCGGGGGTTATGAGCAGTTCTTC | TRBJ2-1 | TRBD2 | few | TRBV12-3/TRBV12-4
CASSLLDRGYEQYF | TGCGCCAGCAGCTTGTTGGACAGGGGCTACGAGCAGTACTTC | TRBJ2-7 | TRBD1 | many | TRBV5-1
CSASARLAGDNEQFF | TGCAGTGCTAGTGCTCGACTAGCGGGGGACAATGAGCAGTTCTTC | TRBJ2-1 | TRBD2 | few | TRBV20-1
CASSIGGRSEQFF | TGTGCCAGTAGTATAGGCGGGCGGAGTGAGCAGTTCTTC | TRBJ2-1 | . | many | TRBV19